The 28 T cell receptor beta chains presented below share a single source sample, sequenced in a study of cytomegalovirus exposure and HLA in healthy donors. It was with 60 Vbeta and 13 Jbeta primers that the PCR ran. Sequencing used immunoSEQ multiplex PCR; TCRdb keeps in-frame clones, though not all of them. The sample includes over 150,000 clones, about four fifths of them seen just once. Specimen: PBMCs. The source of these receptors is a man aged 25-45 years in good health and CMV-seropositive.

The chain couples TRBV4-1 to TRBJ2-5; 12 bases agree with TRBD2. The CDR3 covers 16 residues. Germline V gene lookup returns CDR1 MGHRA and CDR2 YSYEKL. J was trimmed by 5 bases and V by 4 bases; bases with no gene match: 8. CDR3 sequence (DNA): TGCGCCAGCAGCCCAGCTAGCGGGGGGGCCCTGGAGACCCAGTACTTC. Its protein product is CASSPASGGALETQYF.

This chain uses TRBV7-9 with TRBJ2-3; 13 bases are a match to TRBD2. Germline CDR1 reads SEHNR; CDR2 reads FQNEAQ (reference sequence). The CDR3 extends over 16 amino acids. V was clipped by 4 bases and J by 4 bases; unmatched bases: 5. The CDR3 spells CASSSGTSGIADTQYF. CDR3 DNA: TGTGCCAGCAGCTCAGGGACTAGCGGGATCGCAGATACGCAGTATTTT.

The chain uses TRBV30 and TRBJ2-1; 11 bases are a match to TRBD2. The CDR3 sequence is 15 residues long. CDR1 and CDR2 from the germline V gene are GTSNPN and SVGIG (reference sequence). With V trimmed by 0 bases and J by 6 bases, 4 bases remained unmatched. This chain's CDR3 is CAWSVLSGRANEQFF. The CDR3 coding sequence is TGTGCCTGGAGTGTACTTAGCGGGAGGGCCAATGAGCAGTTCTTC.

The chain carries TRBV13 and TRBJ2-1; TRBD2 aligns across 9 bases. The CDR3 has 14 amino acids. Germline-derived CDR1 and CDR2 are PRHDT and FYEKMQ (reference sequence). The ends lost 5 bases at V and 7 bases at J; junction bases unmatched: 6. CDR3 sequence: CASSSGRLRNEQFF. The DNA for the CDR3 is TGTGCCAGCAGCAGCGGGAGGCTTAGGAATGAGCAGTTCTTC. Looking up the rest from reference TRBV13 and TRBJ2-1 gives the full variable domain: AAGVIQSPRHLIKEKRETATLKCYPIPRHDTVYWYQQGPGQDPQFLISFYEKMQSDKGSIPDRFSAQQFSDYHSELNMSSLELGDSALYFCASSSGRLRNEQFFGPGTRLTVL.

V and J are TRBV5-6 and TRBJ1-5; possibly TRBD1 for D (5 bases). V lost 0 bases, J lost 4 bases, and 11 bases lay in between. The CDR3 contains 15 residues. Germline V lookup: CDR1 SGHDT, CDR2 YYEEEE. CDR3 sequence: CASSLGGVGNQPQHF. CDR3 bases: TGTGCCAGCAGCTTGGGGGGGGTAGGGAATCAGCCCCAGCATTTT.

This chain joins TRBV19 and TRBJ1-2; D perhaps matches TRBD1 (5 bases). Trimming took off 1 base at V and 2 bases at J, with 11 bases between the two ends. Looked up from germline, CDR1 is LNHDA and CDR2 is SQIVND (reference sequence). The CDR3 is 15 residues long. The CDR3 sequence: CASSIGVRGNYGYTF. The CDR3 DNA sequence: TGTGCCAGTAGTATAGGGGTTAGGGGAAACTATGGCTACACCTTC. Full variable domain (missing parts from reference TRBV19 and TRBJ1-2): DGGITQSPKYLFRKEGQNVTLSCEQNLNHDAMYWYRQDPGQGLRLIYYSQIVNDFQKGDIAEGYSVSREKKESFPLTVTSAQKNPTAFYLCASSIGVRGNYGYTFGSGTRLTVV.

The chain combines TRBV19 with TRBJ1-3; D possibly corresponds to TRBD1 (5 bases). Germline CDR1 is LNHDA and CDR2 is SQIVND (reference sequence). The CDR3 has 12 residues. Trimming pared 7 bases from V and 6 bases from J, leaving 10 bases between. The CDR3 spells CASTGTENTIYF. The CDR3 region has the DNA TGTGCCAGTACCGGGACTGAAAACACCATATATTTT. Full variable domain (remainder filled in from reference TRBV19 and TRBJ1-3): DGGITQSPKYLFRKEGQNVTLSCEQNLNHDAMYWYRQDPGQGLRLIYYSQIVNDFQKGDIAEGYSVSREKKESFPLTVTSAQKNPTAFYLCASTGTENTIYFGEGSWLTVV.

This clone appeared a few times. The genes are TRBV5-1 and TRBJ2-3; D gene ambiguous. V shed 3 bases and J shed 0 bases, with 11 bases lying between them. CDR3 length: 15 residues. Germline V CDR1 and CDR2: SGHRS, YFSETQ. CDR3 sequence: CASSSHIASTDTQYF. The CDR3, as DNA: TGCGCCAGCAGCTCCCACATAGCTAGCACAGATACGCAGTATTTT.

The J gene is TRBJ2-1, the V gene TRBV7-3, with D tentatively TRBD1 (5 bases). CDR3 size: 14 residues. Trimming pared 1 base from V and 6 bases from J, leaving 10 bases between. Germline V gene data show CDR1 as SGHTA and CDR2 as FQGTGA. The CDR3 here is CASSLNGQGNEQFF. CDR3 in DNA: TGTGCCAGCAGCTTAAATGGGCAGGGCAATGAGCAGTTCTTC.

J is TRBJ2-1 and V is TRBV30; 7 nucleotides agree with TRBD2. There are 13 residues in the CDR3. From germline, CDR1 is GTSNPN and CDR2 SVGIG (reference sequence). The J segment lost 9 bases and the V segment lost 3 bases, leaving 8 bases of the junction unmatched. Here the CDR3 reads CAWSGLREGEQFF. The CDR3 DNA reads as TGTGCCTGGAGCGGACTCAGGGAGGGTGAGCAGTTCTTC.

The chain links TRBV6-5 to TRBJ1-3; D gene uncertain. Germline values: CDR1 MNHEY, CDR2 SVGAGI. The CDR3 is made up of 12 amino acids. Trimming shortened V by 8 bases and J by 0 bases, and 5 bases separated the two germline ends. The CDR3 here is CASHSSGNTIYF. Here the CDR3 DNA reads TGTGCCAGCCACAGCTCTGGAAACACCATATATTTT.

This chain links TRBV11-2 with TRBJ1-1; TRBD1 matches at 7 bases. CDR1 and CDR2 (germline): SGHAT, FQNNGV. The CDR3 covers 14 residues. The trim removed 4 bases at V and 3 bases at J, leaving 5 bases unmatched. CDR3 protein: CASSWRQGDTEAFF. CDR3 nucleotide sequence: TGTGCCAGCAGCTGGCGACAGGGTGACACTGAAGCTTTCTTT.

This clone has just one count. V and J are TRBV19 and TRBJ1-1; the match to TRBD1 covers 8 bases. CDR1 LNHDA and CDR2 SQIVND come from the germline V gene (reference sequence). This CDR3 has 13 amino acids. With 2 bases clipped from V and 5 bases from J, the junction kept 1 base outside the gene matches. CDR3 region: CASSIQGATEAFF. The CDR3 DNA follows: TGTGCCAGTAGTATACAGGGGGCAACTGAAGCTTTCTTT.

This clone was detected only a few times. The rearrangement uses TRBV28 and TRBJ2-7; D possibly corresponds to TRBD1 (6 bases). In germline, CDR1 is MDHEN, CDR2 SYDVKM. The V end was cut by 5 bases, the J end by 2 bases, with 16 bases between. This CDR3 spans 15 amino acids. CDR3 region: CASSASGHRTYEQYF. The CDR3 nucleotides are TGTGCCAGCAGTGCCTCGGGACACCGAACCTACGAGCAGTACTTC.

The gene calls are TRBV7-2 and TRBJ2-7, with D possibly TRBD2 on 6 matching bases. Trimming shortened V by 1 base and J by 3 bases, and 10 bases separated the two germline ends. The germline gives CDR1 SGHTA, CDR2 FQGNSA. The CDR3 has 14 residues. CDR3 in DNA: TGTGCCAGCAGCTTAGGTGGGGAGGTCTACGAGCAGTACTTC. This codes for CASSLGGEVYEQYF.

The chain uses TRBV9 and TRBJ1-2; D is ambiguous. The germline V and J ends were trimmed by 0 bases and 3 bases, with 9 bases remaining between them. There are 14 residues in the CDR3. Germline assignment: CDR1 SGDLS and CDR2 YYNGEE. The CDR3 nucleotides read TGTGCCAGCAGCGTAGAGGTCAGGCACTATGGCTACACCTTC. Residues: CASSVEVRHYGYTF. Together with reference TRBV9 and TRBJ1-2, the CDR3 gives the full variable domain: DSGVTQTPKHLITATGQRVTLRCSPRSGDLSVYWYQQSLDQGLQFLIQYYNGEERAKGNILERFSAQQFPDLHSELNLSSLELGDSALYFCASSVEVRHYGYTFGSGTRLTVV.

This chain uses TRBV4-2 with TRBJ2-7; D ambiguous. The CDR3 contains 15 residues. The germline V and J ends were trimmed by 0 bases and 1 base, with 10 bases remaining between them. The germline V gene has CDR1 LGHNA and CDR2 YNFKEQ. In DNA, the CDR3 is TGTGCCAGCAGCCAAGAGGAGAGGAGTTCCTACGAGCAGTACTTC. Protein product: CASSQEERSSYEQYF.

The gene calls are TRBV5-6 and TRBJ1-5, with 7 bases matching TRBD1. With V trimmed by 4 bases and J by 3 bases, 16 bases remained unmatched. Germline-derived CDR1 and CDR2 are SGHDT and YYEEEE. The CDR3 runs to 18 residues. For the CDR3, the DNA is TGTGCCAGCAGCGATACCCGGACAGGCATACGGATCAATCAGCCCCAGCATTTT. Protein: CASSDTRTGIRINQPQHF.

The chain recombines TRBV6-6 with TRBJ2-7; TRBD1 agrees at 11 bases. With 6 bases clipped from V and 7 bases from J, the junction kept 11 bases outside the gene matches. Germline-derived CDR1 and CDR2 are MNHNY and SVGAGI (reference sequence). The CDR3 has 15 residues. The CDR3 loop is CASRSRDRGAREQYF. CDR3 bases: TGTGCCAGCAGGTCCCGGGACAGGGGGGCCAGGGAGCAGTACTTC.

V is TRBV7-2 and J is TRBJ1-5; D gene uncertain. This CDR3 has 14 residues. CDR1 SGHTA and CDR2 FQGNSA come from the germline V gene. V lost 1 base to trimming and J lost 7 bases, with 11 bases between them. CDR3 loop: CASSLVLGRQPQHF. CDR3 sequence (DNA): TGTGCCAGCAGCTTAGTGTTGGGCAGGCAGCCCCAGCATTTT.

The rearrangement links TRBV5-1 to TRBJ2-3; the match to TRBD2 covers 11 bases. The length of the CDR3 is 17 residues. The V gene end was trimmed by 3 bases and the J gene end by 1 base; junction bases not matched to a gene: 7. Germline V gives CDR1 SGHRS, CDR2 YFSETQ. In nucleotides, the CDR3 is TGCGCCAGCAGCTCATTACTAGCGGGGGATCGCACAGATACGCAGTATTTT. It is translated as CASSSLLAGDRTDTQYF.

J is TRBJ2-3 and V is TRBV7-3, with D possibly matching TRBD2 (5 bases). The germline V and J ends were trimmed by 4 bases and 2 bases, with 19 bases remaining between them. The V gene's germline CDR1 is SGHTA and CDR2 FQGTGA. The CDR3 spans 17 residues. CDR3 DNA sequence: TGTGCCAGCAGCTCAGGTGGAGGAATTGGGAACACAGATACGCAGTATTTT. Amino acids: CASSSGGGIGNTDTQYF. Variable domain in full (rest from reference TRBV7-3 and TRBJ2-3): GAGVSQTPSNKVTEKGKYVELRCDPISGHTALYWYRQSLGQGPEFLIYFQGTGAADDSGLPNDRFFAVRPEGSVSTLKIQRTERGDSAVYLCASSSGGGIGNTDTQYFGPGTRLTVL.

The chain combines TRBV30 with TRBJ2-3; weak D call: TRBD2 (6 bases). This CDR3 region has 15 residues. Trimming removed 4 bases at V and 2 bases at J, with 16 bases between. The V gene's germline CDR1 is GTSNPN and CDR2 SVGIG (reference sequence). CDR3 bases: TGTGCCTGGATGTTTGGTGGCGGGATCACAGATACGCAGTATTTT. Its translation: CAWMFGGGITDTQYF.

V is TRBV30 and J is TRBJ1-5, with D possibly TRBD1 on 5 matching bases. Germline lookup yields CDR1 GTSNPN and CDR2 SVGIG (reference sequence). V was shortened by 2 bases and J by 4 bases, with 15 bases between the two germline ends. The CDR3 is 15 amino acids. The CDR3 spells CAWSTQAGNNQPQHF. The CDR3 nucleotides read TGTGCCTGGAGTACACAGGCAGGTAATAATCAGCCCCAGCATTTT.

The chain has TRBV5-1 and TRBJ2-5; 10 nucleotides agree with TRBD2. The end of the DNA fits TRBJ2-7 better, so the J call may be wrong. The CDR3 covers 18 residues. Germline V gene data show CDR1 as SGHRS and CDR2 as YFSETQ. Written as DNA, the CDR3 is TGCGCCAGTACCCACCTAGCGGGAGTCTCTTTGGTGGGTGGCGAGCAGTACTTC. Amino acids: CASTHLAGVSLVGGEQYF.

V usage is TRBV19 and J usage is TRBJ1-5; 11 nucleotides align to TRBD1. CDR3 length: 17 amino acids. Germline CDR1 and CDR2: LNHDA and SQIVND (reference sequence). V lost 3 bases to trimming and J lost 1 base; unmatched junction nucleotides: 5. The CDR3 here is CASSIRDRGLSNQPQHF. The CDR3, as DNA: TGTGCCAGTAGTATTAGGGACAGGGGGTTGAGCAATCAGCCCCAGCATTTT.

With regard to this clone: One junction end does not reproduce the germline sequence, and a read error may be involved. The chain links TRBV6-1 to TRBJ1-2; TRBD1 aligns across 7 bases. The CDR3 loop spans 12 amino acids. Germline V gives CDR1 MNHNS, CDR2 SASEGT. In DNA form, the CDR3 reads TGTGCCAGCAGTAACCAGAAGGACAGGCCCTTCTTC. Amino acid sequence: CASSNQKDRPFF.

This chain joins TRBV7-8 and TRBJ2-1; 10 bases are shared with TRBD2. The CDR3 contains 16 residues. V was pared by 5 bases and J by 8 bases, with 12 bases of the junction left unmatched. Germline loops: CDR1 SGHVS, CDR2 FQNEAQ. This CDR3 is CASSPRTSGPRDEQFF. The CDR3 DNA follows: TGTGCCAGCAGCCCCAGGACTAGCGGACCCCGGGATGAGCAGTTCTTC.